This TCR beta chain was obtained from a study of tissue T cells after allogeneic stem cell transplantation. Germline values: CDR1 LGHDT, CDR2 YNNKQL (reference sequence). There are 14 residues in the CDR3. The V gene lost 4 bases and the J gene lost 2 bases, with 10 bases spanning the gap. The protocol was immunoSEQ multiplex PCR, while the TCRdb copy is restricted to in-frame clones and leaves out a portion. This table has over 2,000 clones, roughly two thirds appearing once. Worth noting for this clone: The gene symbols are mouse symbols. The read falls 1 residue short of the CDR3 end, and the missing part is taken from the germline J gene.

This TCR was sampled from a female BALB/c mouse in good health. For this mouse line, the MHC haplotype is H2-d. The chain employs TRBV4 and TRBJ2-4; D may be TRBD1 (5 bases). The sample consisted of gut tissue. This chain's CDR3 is CASSFIRVQNTLYF. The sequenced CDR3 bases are TGTGCCAGCAGCTTCATCAGGGTTCAAAACACCTTGTAC.